The rows below give T cell receptor beta chains drawn from one sample of a study of T cell responses to AZD1222 COVID-19 vaccine. Using immunoSEQ multiplex PCR, the repertoire was profiled, and TCRdb retains in-frame clones only, with some absent. The sample contains approximately 140,000 clones, around 86% of which appear only once. The sample was peripheral blood, taken on day 0 of MenACWY control vaccination. The origin of the receptors is an adult in good health. The CDR3 runs from the conserved cysteine through the conserved F or W. Each record gives: D gene, clone size, J gene, V gene, CDR3 DNA, CDR3 protein. The D gene is left open where the match is weak. Size is omitted from some rows. Given values are once, few, many or a class for expanded clones.

d_gene: TRBD1; abundance: -; j_gene: TRBJ1-6; v_gene: TRBV5-1; CDR3nt: TGCGCCAGCAGATCCGGGACAGGCAGGGAGTCACCCCTCCACTTT; CDR3aa: CASRSGTGRESPLHF
d_gene: -; abundance: -; j_gene: TRBJ2-2; v_gene: TRBV6-2/TRBV6-3; CDR3nt: TGTGCCAGCAGTTACCATGGGGGCGCGCCCGGGGAGCTGTTTTTT; CDR3aa: CASSYHGGAPGELFF
d_gene: -; abundance: -; j_gene: TRBJ2-3; v_gene: TRBV3-1/TRBV3-2; CDR3nt: TGTGCCAGCAGCCCTACTGCAGGGGCGGGTACAGATACGCAGTATTTT; CDR3aa: CASSPTAGAGTDTQYF
d_gene: -; abundance: -; j_gene: TRBJ2-7; v_gene: TRBV19; CDR3nt: TGTGCCAGTAGTATGGGGGCAGGGGCTCCCTACGAGCAGTACTTC; CDR3aa: CASSMGAGAPYEQYF
d_gene: -; abundance: -; j_gene: TRBJ2-1; v_gene: TRBV7-3; CDR3nt: TGTGCCAGCAGTTCCCAGGTGGGTGAGCAGTTCTTC; CDR3aa: CASSSQVGEQFF
d_gene: -; abundance: -; j_gene: TRBJ1-1; v_gene: TRBV5-6; CDR3nt: TGTGCCAGCAGCTTCAGGGGATTGAACACTGAAGCTTTCTTT; CDR3aa: CASSFRGLNTEAFF
d_gene: TRBD1; abundance: -; j_gene: TRBJ1-2; v_gene: TRBV5-1; CDR3nt: TGCGCCAGCAGCTTTAACAGGGGAACCTATGGCTACACCTTC; CDR3aa: CASSFNRGTYGYTF
d_gene: TRBD1; abundance: -; j_gene: TRBJ2-1; v_gene: TRBV2; CDR3nt: TGTGCCAGCAGTGACTCGACAGGGTTTGTCTACAATGAGCAGTTCTTC; CDR3aa: CASSDSTGFVYNEQFF
d_gene: TRBD1; abundance: -; j_gene: TRBJ1-1; v_gene: TRBV28; CDR3nt: TGTGCCAGCAGCCTGGGACAGGGGAAAGCTTTCTTT; CDR3aa: CASSLGQGKAFF
d_gene: -; abundance: once; j_gene: TRBJ2-1; v_gene: TRBV19; CDR3nt: TGTGCCAGTAGCGGGATGGACATAGGGAATGAGCAGTTCTTC; CDR3aa: CASSGMDIGNEQFF
d_gene: -; abundance: -; j_gene: TRBJ1-5; v_gene: TRBV5-1; CDR3nt: TGCGCCAGCAGCTTGAGTGGGGGATACAATCAGCCCCAGCATTTT; CDR3aa: CASSLSGGYNQPQHF